Below, 17 T cell receptor beta chains from the same sample are listed, as sequenced in a study of blood T cells in healthy people across ages. It was with a sample-barcoded 5' primer and a J-beta primer mix that a second PCR of roughly 6 to 11 cycles was run. TCRdb used MiXCR to reprocess the 5' RACE reads, holding one entry per CDR3 protein. The table has roughly 930,000 distinct CDR3 sequences, 45% to 50% seen once; the top ten hold roughly an eighth. Sample: blood. These receptors came from a man aged 25-45 years in good health.

There are a few counts of this clonotype. The rearrangement links TRBV12-3 or TRBV12-4 to TRBJ2-3; 7 bases map to TRBD1. V lost 5 bases, J lost 0 bases, and 5 bases stayed unmatched. The length of the CDR3 is 15 residues. The CDR3 nucleotides read TGTGCCAGCAGTCGGGACAGCCAGAGCACAGATACGCAGTATTTT. The encoded protein is CASSRDSQSTDTQYF.

The chain uses TRBV24-1 and TRBJ2-1; D perhaps matches TRBD1 (5 bases). The CDR3 totals 14 residues. Germline CDR1 reads KGHDR; CDR2 reads SFDVKD. Trimming pared 2 bases from V and 4 bases from J, leaving 8 bases between. The CDR3 coding sequence is TGTGCCACCAGTGATTGGCAGGGATACAATGAGCAGTTCTTC. Protein sequence: CATSDWQGYNEQFF.

This clonotype was seen ten or more times. A much larger clone sits a single nucleotide away, making a read error possible. The rearrangement links TRBV28 to TRBJ2-7; D may be TRBD1 (5 bases). The CDR3 spans 13 residues. V was shortened by 4 bases and J by 3 bases, with 10 bases between the two germline ends. Per the germline V gene, CDR1 is MDHEN and CDR2 is SYDVKM. DNA for the CDR3: TGTGCCAGCAGTTGGGGCATTCACTACGAGCAGTACTTC. Protein product: CASSWGIHYEQYF.

In this sample, this clonotype turned up a few times. The gene calls are TRBV4-1 and TRBJ2-7; 9 bases align to TRBD2. Germline assignment: CDR1 MGHRA and CDR2 YSYEKL. V was clipped by 0 bases and J by 8 bases; unmatched bases: 8. CDR3 size: 15 residues. For the CDR3, the DNA is TGCGCCAGCAGCCAAGATACGGGACTAGCAAGCCAGCAGTACTTC. Translation gives CASSQDTGLASQQYF.

The chain has TRBV12-3 or TRBV12-4 and TRBJ2-5; weak D call: TRBD2 (5 bases). V was shortened by 8 bases and J by 2 bases, with 12 bases between the two germline ends. CDR3 size: 13 residues. CDR3 in amino acids: CASQKRIQETQYF. As DNA, the CDR3 is TGTGCCAGCCAAAAGCGGATACAAGAGACCCAGTACTTC.

The chain combines TRBV6-2 or TRBV6-3 with TRBJ2-5; 11 bases fit TRBD1. This CDR3 comprises 14 residues. V dropped 6 bases and J dropped 4; count of bases not matched to a gene: 4. CDR1 MNHEY and CDR2 SVGEGT come from the germline V gene. The CDR3 DNA reads as TGTGCCAGCAGAAACGGACAGGGGGCAGAGACCCAGTACTTC. Translating gives CASRNGQGAETQYF.

V and J are TRBV28 and TRBJ2-1, with 8 bases identical to TRBD2. Germline assignment: CDR1 MDHEN and CDR2 SYDVKM. J was trimmed by 5 bases and V by 2 bases; bases with no gene match: 11. The CDR3 covers 17 residues. CDR3 protein: CASSLAAPSRGDNEQFF. The CDR3 nucleotides read TGTGCCAGCAGTTTAGCGGCTCCCTCGCGGGGGGACAATGAGCAGTTCTTC.

This clonotype was counted a few times. The chain uses TRBV12-3 or TRBV12-4 and TRBJ2-1; D not resolved. Trimming stripped 6 bases from V and 15 bases from J, with 18 bases between. The CDR3 is made up of 12 amino acids. The CDR3, as DNA: TGTGCCAGCAGCCTGACTCCACTCTCCACGTTCTTC. Translated, it gives CASSLTPLSTFF.

This chain links TRBV28 with TRBJ1-5, with D perhaps matching TRBD1 (6 bases). The CDR3 sequence is 16 residues long. The V gene lost 0 bases and the J gene lost 4 bases, with 13 bases spanning the gap. Germline loops: CDR1 MDHEN, CDR2 SYDVKM. CDR3 in amino acids: CASSLWGTGTNQPQHF. The CDR3 DNA follows: TGTGCCAGCAGTTTATGGGGTACAGGGACGAATCAGCCCCAGCATTTT. Looking up the rest from reference TRBV28 and TRBJ1-5 gives the full variable domain: DVKVTQSSRYLVKRTGEKVFLECVQDMDHENMFWYRQDPGLGLRLIYFSYDVKMKEKGDIPEGYSVSREKKERFSLILESASTNQTSMYLCASSLWGTGTNQPQHFGDGTRLSIL.

The V gene is TRBV4-3, the J gene TRBJ2-3; 9 bases match TRBD2. V was clipped by 0 bases and J by 6 bases; unmatched bases: 4. Germline V gene sequence: CDR1 LGHNA, CDR2 YSLEER. This CDR3 is 15 amino acids long. The CDR3 spells CASSQDTSGPDTQYF. CDR3 coding DNA: TGCGCCAGCAGCCAAGATACTAGCGGGCCCGATACGCAGTATTTT.

The chain recombines TRBV29-1 with TRBJ2-5; TRBD1 matches 7 bases. The end of the DNA aligns better with TRBJ2-7, so the J call may be wrong. Germline V CDR1 and CDR2: SQVTM, ANQGSEA. The CDR3 runs 12 residues. The CDR3 bases are TGCAGCGTTGAAGGTGGGACAGACGAGCAGTACTTC. The encoded protein is CSVEGGTDEQYF.

The genes are TRBV5-1 and TRBJ2-5, with 9 nucleotides matching TRBD2. The germline V gene has CDR1 SGHRS and CDR2 YFSETQ. The J segment lost 11 bases and the V segment lost 0 bases, leaving 11 bases of the junction unmatched. The CDR3 spans 15 residues. The CDR3 bases are TGCGCCAGCAGCTTGGTACCTAGCGGGGCGGATGAGCAGTACTTC. It encodes CASSLVPSGADEQYF.

In the case of this clonotype: The junction differs from germline at one of its ends, possibly a read error. The chain carries TRBV7-2 and TRBJ2-1; tentatively, D is TRBD1 (6 bases). From germline, CDR1 is SGHTA and CDR2 FQGNSA. The CDR3 runs 17 residues. For the CDR3, the DNA is TGTGCCGGCAGCTTAGGTCCCGGGACATCGAAATACAATGAGCAGTTCTTC. Its protein is CAGSLGPGTSKYNEQFF.

This clonotype showed up just a few times. A junction end diverges from the germline sequence, so it may reflect a read error. J is TRBJ1-1 and V is TRBV29-1; D possibly corresponds to TRBD1 (5 bases). This CDR3 contains 13 residues. From germline, CDR1 is SQVTM and CDR2 ANQGSEA. CDR3 DNA: TGCAGCGTAGAAGCAGGGTTGAACACTGAAGCTTTCTTT. Its protein product is CSVEAGLNTEAFF.

V is TRBV2 and J is TRBJ1-1; D not certain. The CDR3 is made up of 16 amino acids. Germline V gene data show CDR1 as SNHLY and CDR2 as FYNNEI. V was pared by 2 bases and J by 1 base, with 14 bases between. The CDR3 sequence is CASSEIPTAGNTEAFF. CDR3 DNA sequence: TGTGCCAGCAGTGAAATCCCCACAGCAGGGAACACTGAAGCTTTCTTT.

This sequence joins TRBV28 and TRBJ2-1; no definite D call. The CDR3 has 16 amino acids. Germline lookup yields CDR1 MDHEN and CDR2 SYDVKM. V lost 6 bases and J 0 bases, leaving 15 bases between the germline ends. CDR3 loop: CASSLMAGVSYNEQFF. The DNA of the CDR3 is TGTGCCAGCAGCCTAATGGCTGGGGTCTCCTACAATGAGCAGTTCTTC.

The chain has TRBV10-3 and TRBJ2-1; D is possibly TRBD1 (6 bases). V lost 8 bases and J lost 2, with 16 bases in between. This CDR3 is 15 amino acids long. Per the germline V gene, CDR1 is ENHRY and CDR2 is SYGVKD. The CDR3 DNA follows: TGTGCCATCGGCAGCCGGGACAAGGCCTACAATGAGCAGTTCTTC. Its protein is CAIGSRDKAYNEQFF.